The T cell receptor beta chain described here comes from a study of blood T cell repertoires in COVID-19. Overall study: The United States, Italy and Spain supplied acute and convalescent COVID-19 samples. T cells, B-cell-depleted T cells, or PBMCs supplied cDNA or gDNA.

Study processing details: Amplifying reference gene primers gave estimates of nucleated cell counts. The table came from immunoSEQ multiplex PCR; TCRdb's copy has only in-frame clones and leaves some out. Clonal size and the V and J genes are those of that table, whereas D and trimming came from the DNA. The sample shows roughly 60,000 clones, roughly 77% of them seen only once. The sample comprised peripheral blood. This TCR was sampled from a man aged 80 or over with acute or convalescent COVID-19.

DNA of the CDR3: TGTGCCAGCAGCTCCCACGGGACAGGGGGGCACGAGCAGTACTTC. This encodes CASSSHGTGGHEQYF. The chain joins TRBV11-2 to TRBJ2-7; TRBD1 agrees at 11 bases. From germline, CDR1 is SGHAT and CDR2 FQNNGV. This CDR3 is 15 amino acids long. J lost 5 bases, V lost 4 bases, and 7 bases had no gene match.